This record concerns one TCR beta chain sequence. The data derive from a study of technical replicates of blood from several donors. This CDR3 region has 16 residues. Germline V gives CDR1 MNHNS, CDR2 SASEGT. The V and J ends lost 6 bases and 2 bases, in that order; junction bases with no gene match: 5. Assay: immunoSEQ multiplex PCR; the TCRdb copy retains only in-frame clones and omits some. This table holds about 84,000 clones, about 98% found once. The chain recombines TRBV6-1 with TRBJ2-3; 13 nucleotides match TRBD2. Sequenced material: T cells isolated from PBMCs. The TCR comes from a human donor in good health. The chain's CDR3 is CASRELAGGVTDTQYF. CDR3 coding DNA: TGTGCCAGCAGGGAACTAGCGGGGGGGGTCACAGATACGCAGTATTTT.